The 10 T cell receptor beta chains given below trace back to one sample, sequenced in a study of T-cell memory formation after mild COVID-19. In TCRdb, the 5' RACE reads were re-called with MiXCR into one record per CDR3 protein. This sample carries more than 450,000 distinct CDR3 sequences, 18% of them seen once, and the ten largest clones take more than 10%. Sequenced material: PBMCs or a T cell subset sorted from them (not recorded which). These receptor sequences come from an adult woman who had mild COVID-19 (a few samples of this study predate the infection). Cell type and time point are not known.

The rearrangement joins TRBV27 to TRBJ2-3; D could derive from TRBD1 or TRBD2 (5 bases each). Germline CDR1 is MNHEY and CDR2 is SMNVEV (reference sequence). CDR3 size: 15 residues. Trimming pared 2 bases from V and 3 bases from J, leaving 12 bases between. CDR3 DNA sequence: TGTGCCAGCAGTTTAGGGACCCACGGGACAGATACGCAGTATTTT. Residues: CASSLGTHGTDTQYF.

The genes are TRBV7-8 and TRBJ1-1; D not resolved. Germline assignment: CDR1 SGHVS and CDR2 FQNEAQ. This CDR3 is built from 13 residues. The germline V and J ends were trimmed by 5 bases and 1 base, with 8 bases remaining between them. CDR3 bases: TGTGCCAGCAGCCGAAACAGGAACACTGAAGCTTTCTTT. This encodes CASSRNRNTEAFF.

The J gene is TRBJ1-2, the V gene TRBV25-1; no clear D gene. The CDR3 runs to 14 residues. Germline assignment: CDR1 MGHDK and CDR2 SYGVNS. Trimming cost V 4 bases and J 3 bases, with 12 bases left between them. In nucleotides, the CDR3 is TGTGCCAGCAGTGTGGCGGCGTCCGACTATGGCTACACCTTC. Protein product: CASSVAASDYGYTF.

This clonotype has a handful of counts. V is TRBV7-6 and J is TRBJ2-2; possibly TRBD1 for D (6 bases). The length of the CDR3 is 16 residues. The V end was cut by 1 base, the J end by 5 bases, with 14 bases between. Germline V gene data show CDR1 as SGHVS and CDR2 as FNYEAQ. The CDR3 coding sequence is TGTGCCAGCAGCTTAGGATACAACAGGGTGACCGGGGAGCTGTTTTTT. It specifies CASSLGYNRVTGELFF.

The chain employs TRBV7-8 and TRBJ2-2; D is unclear. This CDR3 region has 10 residues. Trimming cost V 10 bases and J 5 bases, with 5 bases left between them. CDR1 is SGHVS, CDR2 FQNEAQ, per germline. CDR3 coding DNA: TGTGCCATAGGAACCGGGGAGCTGTTTTTT. Amino acid sequence: CAIGTGELFF.

V usage is TRBV28 and J usage is TRBJ2-6, with 12 nucleotides matching TRBD1. Germline values: CDR1 MDHEN, CDR2 SYDVKM. This CDR3 has 18 amino acids. With V trimmed by 6 bases and J by 4 bases, 10 bases remained unmatched. The CDR3 nucleotides read TGTGCCAGCAGAAGACCGGGACAGGGGGCGCAAGGGGCCAACGTCCTGACTTTC. Amino acid sequence: CASRRPGQGAQGANVLTF.

This clonotype was seen a few times. The chain joins TRBV5-1 to TRBJ2-7, with a possible D match to TRBD2 (5 bases). The CDR3 spans 14 residues. V lost 2 bases, J lost 2 bases, and 11 bases lay in between. CDR1 and CDR2 from the germline V gene are SGHRS and YFSETQ. The CDR3 DNA follows: TGCGCCAGCAGCTTCCACGGGGAGACCTACGAGCAGTACTTC. Protein sequence: CASSFHGETYEQYF.

The CDR3 bases are TGTGCCAGCAGCTTAGATCATTGGGGATTGCACACTGAAGCTTTCTTT. Encoded protein: CASSLDHWGLHTEAFF. The J gene is TRBJ1-1, the V gene TRBV11-2; no firm D call. The germline V gene encodes CDR1 SGHAT and CDR2 FQNNGV. V shed 0 bases and J shed 3 bases, with 14 bases lying between them. The CDR3 sequence is 16 residues long.

The chain has TRBV5-5 and TRBJ2-6; D remains ambiguous. Per the germline V gene, CDR1 is SGHKS and CDR2 is YYEKEE (reference sequence). The ends were cut back, 4 bases at V and 0 bases at J, with 11 bases in the middle. This CDR3 has 16 residues. The CDR3 DNA reads as TGTGCCAGCAGCGCCTGGACCGCCTCTGGGGCCAACGTCCTGACTTTC. Translation gives CASSAWTASGANVLTF.

The DNA of the CDR3 is TGTGCCAGCGCCGGACTTTGGGGGGTAAACACCGGGGAGCTGTTTTTT. This translates into CASAGLWGVNTGELFF. The chain has TRBV6-5 and TRBJ2-2, with D tentatively TRBD2 (6 bases). V lost 8 bases to trimming and J lost 2 bases, with 18 bases between them. The CDR3 spans 16 residues. CDR1 MNHEY and CDR2 SVGAGI come from the germline V gene.